This T cell receptor (beta chain) was identified in a study of T cell changes during pregnancy in multiple sclerosis. In germline, CDR1 is LNHNV, CDR2 YYDKDF (reference sequence). Trimming left V 8 bases short and J 5 bases short, with 7 bases between. This CDR3 has 10 residues. Produced via immunoSEQ multiplex PCR; TCRdb's table is partial and in-frame only. The data hold some 77,000 clones, with 90% to 95% observed a single time. Sequenced material: peripheral blood, taken in the second trimester of pregnancy. This TCR derives from a female donor in good health, enrolled as a control in a pregnancy study. The chain employs TRBV15 and TRBJ2-7; possibly TRBD2 for D (6 bases). CDR3 DNA: TGTGCCACCCGCGGGGACGAGCAGTACTTC. Translating it yields CATRGDEQYF.